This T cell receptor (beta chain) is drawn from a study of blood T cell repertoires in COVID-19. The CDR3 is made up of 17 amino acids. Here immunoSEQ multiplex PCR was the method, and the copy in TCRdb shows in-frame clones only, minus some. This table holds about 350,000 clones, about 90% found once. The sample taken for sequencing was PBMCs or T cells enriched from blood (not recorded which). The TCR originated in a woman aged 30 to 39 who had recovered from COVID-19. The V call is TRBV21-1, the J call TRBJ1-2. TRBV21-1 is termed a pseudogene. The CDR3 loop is CASSKALKGRGNYGYTF. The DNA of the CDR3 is TGTGCCAGCAGCAAAGCGCTCAAGGGGAGGGGGAACTATGGCTACACCTTC.